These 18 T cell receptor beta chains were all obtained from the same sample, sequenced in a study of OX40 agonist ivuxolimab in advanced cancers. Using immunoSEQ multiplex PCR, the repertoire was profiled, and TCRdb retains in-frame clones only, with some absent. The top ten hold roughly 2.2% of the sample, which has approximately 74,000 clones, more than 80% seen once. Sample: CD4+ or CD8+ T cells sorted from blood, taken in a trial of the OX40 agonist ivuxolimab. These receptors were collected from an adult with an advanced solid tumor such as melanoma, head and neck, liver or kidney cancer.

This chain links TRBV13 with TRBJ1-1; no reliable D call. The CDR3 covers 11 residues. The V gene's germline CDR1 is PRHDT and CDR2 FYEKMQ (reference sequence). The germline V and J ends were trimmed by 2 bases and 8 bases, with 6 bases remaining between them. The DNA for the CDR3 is TGTGCCAGCAGCTTAAGTTACGAAGCTTTCTTT. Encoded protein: CASSLSYEAFF.

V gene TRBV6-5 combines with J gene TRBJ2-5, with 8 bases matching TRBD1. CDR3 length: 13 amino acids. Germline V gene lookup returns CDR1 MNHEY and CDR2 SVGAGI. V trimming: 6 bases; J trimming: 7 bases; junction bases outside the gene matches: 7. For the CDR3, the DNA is TGTGCCAGCAGAGGACAGGGTATGGGGACCCAGTACTTC. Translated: CASRGQGMGTQYF.

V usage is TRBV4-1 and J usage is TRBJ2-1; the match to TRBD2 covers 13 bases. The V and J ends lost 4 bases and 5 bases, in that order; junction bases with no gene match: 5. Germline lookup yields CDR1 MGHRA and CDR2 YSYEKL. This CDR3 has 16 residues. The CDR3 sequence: CASSLLTSGRNNEQFF. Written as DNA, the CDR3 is TGCGCCAGCAGCCTCCTGACTAGCGGGAGGAACAATGAGCAGTTCTTC.

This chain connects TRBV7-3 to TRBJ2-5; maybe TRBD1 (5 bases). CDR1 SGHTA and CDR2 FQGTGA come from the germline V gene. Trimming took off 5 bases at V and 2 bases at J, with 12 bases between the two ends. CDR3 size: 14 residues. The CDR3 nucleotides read TGTGCCAGCAGCCCCAGTAGGGGACAAGAGACCCAGTACTTC. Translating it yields CASSPSRGQETQYF.

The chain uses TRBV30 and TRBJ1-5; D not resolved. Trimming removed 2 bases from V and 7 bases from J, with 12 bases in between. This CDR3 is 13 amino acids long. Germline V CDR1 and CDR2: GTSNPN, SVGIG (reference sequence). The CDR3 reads CAWSSEVRQPQHF. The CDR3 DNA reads TGTGCCTGGAGTTCAGAGGTACGACAGCCCCAGCATTTT.

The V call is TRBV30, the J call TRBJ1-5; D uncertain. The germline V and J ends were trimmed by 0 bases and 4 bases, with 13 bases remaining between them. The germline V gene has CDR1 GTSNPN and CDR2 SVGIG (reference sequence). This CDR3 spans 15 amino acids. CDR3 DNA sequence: TGTGCCTGGAGTGTACCTTTGGGCCCGAATCAGCCCCAGCATTTT. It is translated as CAWSVPLGPNQPQHF.

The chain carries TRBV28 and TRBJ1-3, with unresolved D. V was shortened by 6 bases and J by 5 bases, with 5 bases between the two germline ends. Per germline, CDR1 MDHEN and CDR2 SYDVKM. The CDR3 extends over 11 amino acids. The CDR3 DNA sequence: TGTGCCAGCAGGGATAGAAACACCATATATTTT. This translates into CASRDRNTIYF. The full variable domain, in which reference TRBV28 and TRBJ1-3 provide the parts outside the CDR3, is DVKVTQSSRYLVKRTGEKVFLECVQDMDHENMFWYRQDPGLGLRLIYFSYDVKMKEKGDIPEGYSVSREKKERFSLILESASTNQTSMYLCASRDRNTIYFGEGSWLTVV.

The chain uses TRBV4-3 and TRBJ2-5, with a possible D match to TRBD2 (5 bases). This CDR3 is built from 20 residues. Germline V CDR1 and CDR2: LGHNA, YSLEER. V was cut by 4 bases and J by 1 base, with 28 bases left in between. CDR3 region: CASSPKGEGSAWGSQETQYF. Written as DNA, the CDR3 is TGCGCCAGCAGCCCGAAAGGAGAGGGCTCGGCGTGGGGTAGCCAAGAGACCCAGTACTTC.

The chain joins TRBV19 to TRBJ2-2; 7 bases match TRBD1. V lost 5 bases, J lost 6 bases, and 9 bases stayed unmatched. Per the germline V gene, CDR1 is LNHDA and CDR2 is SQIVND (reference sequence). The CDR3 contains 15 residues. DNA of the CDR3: TGTGCCAGTAGTGTAAGACAGGGCGGCGCCGGGGAGCTGTTTTTT. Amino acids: CASSVRQGGAGELFF.

This CDR3 reads CASSSTIRTQYF. The CDR3 region has the DNA TGTGCCAGCAGTTCCACTATCCGGACCCAGTACTTC. The chain recombines TRBV28 with TRBJ2-5, with D unresolved. Trimming left V 4 bases short and J 7 bases short, with 10 bases between. This CDR3 region has 12 residues. CDR1 is MDHEN and CDR2 is SYDVKM in the germline V gene.

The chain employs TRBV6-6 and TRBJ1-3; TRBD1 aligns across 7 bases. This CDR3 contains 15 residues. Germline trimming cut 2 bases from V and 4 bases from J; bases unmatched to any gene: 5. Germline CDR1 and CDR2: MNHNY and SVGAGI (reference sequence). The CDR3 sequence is CASSYRQGPGNTIYF. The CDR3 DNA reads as TGTGCCAGCAGTTACCGACAGGGTCCAGGAAACACCATATATTTT.

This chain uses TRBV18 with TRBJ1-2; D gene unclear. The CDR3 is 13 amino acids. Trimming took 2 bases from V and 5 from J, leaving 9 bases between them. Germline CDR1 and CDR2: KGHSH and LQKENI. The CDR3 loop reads CASSPSVEYGYTF. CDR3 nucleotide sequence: TGTGCCAGCTCACCATCCGTCGAATATGGCTACACCTTC.

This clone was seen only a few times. This chain's CDR3 is CASRYSGNEGYF. The DNA for the CDR3 is TGTGCCAGCAGGTATAGCGGCAATGAGGGATATTTT. The chain has TRBV2 and TRBJ2-3; the D gene is possibly TRBD2 (6 bases). The CDR3 totals 12 residues. V lost 6 bases to trimming and J lost 15 bases, with 19 bases between them. CDR1 and CDR2 (germline): SNHLY, FYNNEI.

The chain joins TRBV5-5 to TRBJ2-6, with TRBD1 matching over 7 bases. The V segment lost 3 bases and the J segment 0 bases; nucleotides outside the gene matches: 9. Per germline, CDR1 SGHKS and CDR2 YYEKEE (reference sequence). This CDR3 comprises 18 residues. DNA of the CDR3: TGTGCCAGCAGCTCCCGACAGGGAACAAGCTCTGGGGCCAACGTCCTGACTTTC. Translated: CASSSRQGTSSGANVLTF.

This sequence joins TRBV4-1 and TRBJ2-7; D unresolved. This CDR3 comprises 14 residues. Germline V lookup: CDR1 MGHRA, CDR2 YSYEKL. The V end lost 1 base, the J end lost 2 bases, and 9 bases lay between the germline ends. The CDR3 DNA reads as TGCGCCAGCAGCCAAGTACAGCCCGCCTACGAGCAGTACTTC. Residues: CASSQVQPAYEQYF.

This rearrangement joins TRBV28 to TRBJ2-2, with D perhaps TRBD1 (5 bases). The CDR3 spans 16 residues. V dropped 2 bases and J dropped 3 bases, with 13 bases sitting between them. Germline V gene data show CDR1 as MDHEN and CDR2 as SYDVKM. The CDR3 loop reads CASSLEGARYTGELFF. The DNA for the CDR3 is TGTGCCAGCAGTTTAGAAGGGGCGCGATACACCGGGGAGCTGTTTTTT.

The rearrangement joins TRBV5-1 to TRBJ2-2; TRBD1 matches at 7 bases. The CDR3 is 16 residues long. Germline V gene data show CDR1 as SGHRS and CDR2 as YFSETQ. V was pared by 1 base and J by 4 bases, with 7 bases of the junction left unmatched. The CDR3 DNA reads TGCGCCAGCAGCTTGAGAACAGGGGTAGGCACCGGGGAGCTGTTTTTT. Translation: CASSLRTGVGTGELFF.

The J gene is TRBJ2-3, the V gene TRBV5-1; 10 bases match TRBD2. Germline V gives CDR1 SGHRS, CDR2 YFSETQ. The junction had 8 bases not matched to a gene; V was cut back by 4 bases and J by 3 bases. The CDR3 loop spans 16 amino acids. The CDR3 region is CASSPLAGVGTDTQYF. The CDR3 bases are TGCGCCAGCAGCCCGCTAGCGGGAGTAGGGACAGATACGCAGTATTTT. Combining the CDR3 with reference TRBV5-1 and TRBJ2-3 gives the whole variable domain KAGVTQTPRYLIKTRGQQVTLSCSPISGHRSVSWYQQTPGQGLQFLFEYFSETQRNKGNFPGRFSGRQFSNSRSEMNVSTLELGDSALYLCASSPLAGVGTDTQYFGPGTRLTVL.